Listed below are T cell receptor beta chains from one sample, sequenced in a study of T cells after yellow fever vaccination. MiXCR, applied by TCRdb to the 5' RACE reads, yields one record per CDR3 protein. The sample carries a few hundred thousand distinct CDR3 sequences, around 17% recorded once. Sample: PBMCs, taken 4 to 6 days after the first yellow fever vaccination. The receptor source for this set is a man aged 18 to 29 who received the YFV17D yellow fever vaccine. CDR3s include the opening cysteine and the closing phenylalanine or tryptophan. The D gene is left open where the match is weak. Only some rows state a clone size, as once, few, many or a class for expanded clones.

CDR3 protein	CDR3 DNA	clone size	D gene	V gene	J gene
CASSLSLAGGLSYNEQFF	TGTGCCAGCAGCTTGAGTCTAGCGGGGGGGCTTTCCTACAATGAGCAGTTCTTC	NA	TRBD2	TRBV5-6	TRBJ2-1
CASSFARAGTPQHF	TGTGCCAGCAGTTTCGCCAGGGCTGGAACGCCCCAGCATTTT	NA	NA	TRBV28	TRBJ1-5
CASSLGFLYEQYF	TGTGCCAGCAGCTTAGGATTTCTCTACGAGCAGTACTTC	few	NA	TRBV7-9	TRBJ2-7
CASSQDHRGGSETQYF	TGCGCCAGCAGCCAAGATCACAGGGGTGGTAGTGAGACCCAGTACTTC	NA	TRBD1	TRBV4-3	TRBJ2-5
CASSLDRLAGGDTQYF	TGTGCCAGCAGCTTAGACCGACTAGCGGGGGGAGATACGCAGTATTTT	NA	TRBD2	TRBV7-2	TRBJ2-3
CATSSLVAGFSYEQYF	TGTGCCACCAGCAGCCTCGTGGCAGGGTTTTCCTACGAGCAGTACTTC	NA	NA	TRBV15	TRBJ2-7
CASIEGGMDYGYTF	TGTGCCAGCATAGAGGGGGGGATGGACTATGGCTACACCTTC	few	NA	TRBV6-1	TRBJ1-2
CASKLGTHTETQYF	TGTGCCAGCAAATTGGGGACCCACACGGAGACCCAGTACTTC	NA	NA	TRBV6-1	TRBJ2-5
CASSGTPTNEKLFF	TGTGCCAGCAGTGGGACACCAACTAATGAAAAACTGTTTTTT	once	NA	TRBV12-3/TRBV12-4	TRBJ1-4
CASSRQGASEKLFF	TGTGCCAGCAGCCGACAGGGGGCAAGTGAAAAACTGTTTTTT	NA	TRBD1	TRBV12-3/TRBV12-4	TRBJ1-4
CASSLAAATATQETQYF	TGTGCCAGCAGCTTAGCAGCGGCGACCGCTACCCAAGAGACCCAGTACTTC	NA	NA	TRBV7-6	TRBJ2-5
CASSLGGSLGYTF	TGTGCCAGCAGCTTAGGGGGATCGCTTGGCTACACCTTC	few	NA	TRBV11-2	TRBJ1-2
CASKKGLAGGGTDTQYF	TGTGCCAGCAAAAAGGGACTAGCGGGGGGAGGCACAGATACGCAGTATTTT	few	TRBD2	TRBV12-3/TRBV12-4	TRBJ2-3
CASSSRVGNTIYF	TGCGCCAGCAGTTCCAGGGTTGGAAACACCATATATTTT	few	NA	TRBV5-1	TRBJ1-3
CASSPGVLGSGSPLHF	TGTGCCAGCAGTCCAGGGGTTTTGGGATCGGGTTCACCCCTCCACTTT	few	NA	TRBV12-3/TRBV12-4	TRBJ1-6
CASSYSIPGTGRNEQFF	TGTGCCAGCAGTTACTCCATACCCGGGACAGGGAGGAATGAGCAGTTCTTC	NA	TRBD1	TRBV6-5	TRBJ2-1
CASSEGQVYGYTF	TGTGCCAGCAGTGAGGGACAGGTCTATGGCTACACCTTC	NA	TRBD1	TRBV6-1	TRBJ1-2
CASSVTDSPVYGYTF	TGTGCCAGCAGTGTTACGGATAGCCCCGTCTATGGCTACACCTTC	few	NA	TRBV6-1	TRBJ1-2
CAISGRGGSGEQYF	TGTGCCATCAGTGGAAGAGGGGGCAGTGGAGAGCAGTACTTC	many	TRBD1	TRBV10-3	TRBJ2-7
CASSVGLRGKLYNSPLHF	TGTGCCAGCAGCGTAGGCCTCCGGGGCAAACTCTATAATTCACCCCTCCACTTT	NA	NA	TRBV9	TRBJ1-6
CASSQVLDPYGYTF	TGCGCCAGCAGCCAAGTGCTTGATCCTTATGGCTACACCTTC	NA	NA	TRBV4-3	TRBJ1-2
CASSQSRGWGQGRVRETQYF	TGTGCCAGCAGCCAAAGCAGAGGATGGGGGCAGGGACGGGTGCGAGAGACCCAGTACTTC	NA	NA	TRBV3-1	TRBJ2-5
CASSLDLFTNYGYTF	TGTGCCAGCAGTTTAGATCTATTCACTAACTATGGCTACACCTTC	NA	NA	TRBV12-3/TRBV12-4	TRBJ1-2
CASRGPGPNEQFF	TGTGCCAGCAGGGGCCCGGGCCCTAATGAGCAGTTCTTC	many	NA	TRBV5-4	TRBJ2-1
CASSYHSEANSPLHF	TGTGCCAGCAGTTACCATTCAGAGGCTAATTCACCCCTCCACTTT	NA	NA	TRBV6-5	TRBJ1-6
CASRTQGEPQHF	TGTGCCAGCAGAACACAGGGGGAGCCCCAGCATTTT	NA	TRBD1	TRBV6-5	TRBJ1-5
CASRPPLGISDEQYF	TGCGCCAGCAGACCCCCCCTAGGGATTTCGGACGAGCAGTACTTC	few	NA	TRBV5-1	TRBJ2-7
CASSYSVWGEDFYNEQFF	TGTGCCAGCAGTTACTCGGTTTGGGGGGAAGATTTCTACAATGAGCAGTTCTTC	NA	NA	TRBV6-5	TRBJ2-1
CASSQDIGRVREKLFF	TGTGCCAGCAGCCAAGATATCGGCAGGGTCAGGGAAAAACTGTTTTTT	few	NA	TRBV3-1	TRBJ1-4
CASSVGGFSSYNEQFF	TGTGCCAGCAGCGTAGGGGGGTTTAGCTCCTACAATGAGCAGTTCTTC	NA	NA	TRBV9	TRBJ2-1
CASSETSGSTDTQYF	TGTGCCAGCAGCGAGACTAGCGGGAGCACAGATACGCAGTATTTT	few	TRBD2	TRBV9	TRBJ2-3
CASSLFVVDTGELFF	TGTGCCAGCAGCCTCTTTGTGGTAGACACCGGGGAGCTGTTTTTT	few	NA	TRBV7-2	TRBJ2-2
CASSLDGSDQPQHF	TGCGCCAGCAGCTTGGACGGCTCCGATCAGCCCCAGCATTTT	many	NA	TRBV7-2	TRBJ1-5
CASSQQGGGNQPQHF	TGTGCCAGCAGCCAACAAGGAGGTGGAAATCAGCCCCAGCATTTT	few	NA	TRBV4-2	TRBJ1-5
CSARVAGLFNEQFF	TGCAGTGCTAGAGTAGCGGGATTATTCAATGAGCAGTTCTTC	NA	TRBD2	TRBV20-1	TRBJ2-1
CASSWDSTFYGYTF	TGTGCCAGCAGCTGGGACAGTACCTTCTATGGCTACACCTTC	few	TRBD1	TRBV7-2	TRBJ1-2
CASSFPGLPNTEAFF	TGTGCCAGCAGTTTCCCCGGACTGCCGAACACTGAAGCTTTCTTT	NA	NA	TRBV27	TRBJ1-1
CASSLDLWGKNTEAFF	TGTGCCAGCAGCTTAGATCTTTGGGGAAAGAACACTGAAGCTTTCTTT	NA	NA	TRBV11-2	TRBJ1-1
CASSPYRRQGETGELFF	TGTGCCAGCAGCCCGTACCGCAGGCAGGGAGAGACCGGGGAGCTGTTTTTT	NA	NA	TRBV7-2	TRBJ2-2
CASSLGGGTGYQPQHF	TGTGCCAGCAGCTTAGGAGGAGGGACAGGATATCAGCCCCAGCATTTT	few	TRBD1	TRBV7-9	TRBJ1-5
CASSAYRYQETQYF	TGTGCCAGCAGCGCGTACAGGTACCAAGAGACCCAGTACTTC	NA	NA	TRBV11-2	TRBJ2-5
CASRGLPSTGELFF	TGTGCCAGCCGGGGGCTCCCGAGCACCGGGGAGCTGTTTTTT	NA	NA	TRBV9	TRBJ2-2
CASRDLGGQADTQYF	TGTGCCAGCAGGGACTTAGGGGGGCAGGCAGATACGCAGTATTTT	NA	NA	TRBV6-1	TRBJ2-3